This TCR beta chain was recovered during a study of response to subunit inactivated influenza vaccine (dated by TCRdb to 2016 to 2019). Regarding the research as a whole: Deep quantitative T cell receptor repertoire profiling was used in the study to track responses to a trivalent subunit inactivated influenza vaccine.

Overall study outcomes, separate from this receptor: The authors proposed that each seasonal influenza vaccination may bring in only a limited number of new T cells.

For CDR1 and CDR2, the germline V gene lists SGHRS and YFSETQ. Trimming takes 1 base from V and 2 bases from J, and the germline ends sit 22 bases apart. The CDR3 starts with the cysteine, ends with the phenylalanine, and has 20 residues. CDR3 DNA only is kept here, 60 bases in frame from base 1. Libraries were prepared through RT-PCR. Sequencer: Illumina HiSeq 2500. TCRdb trimmed the raw reads at Q25, called clones with MiXCR and kept productive beta chains. Identical CDR3 protein sequences are pooled into one entry, listed with their most common genes and DNA. For this sample the table gives about 520,000 distinct CDR3 sequences, of which 7.2% were detected only once. Clones ranked in the top ten supply about 12% of the sample. This clonotype was seen at least ten times. Its specific antigen is unknown. No clone much larger than this one lies a single base away; base qualities are absent.

The sequence was collected from a man aged 45 to 70 who received an inactivated influenza vaccine. Donor details come from another sample of the same person, matched by shared clones. The source material was PBMCs from blood, sampled roughly 24 months after vaccination. The chain uses TRBV5-1 and TRBJ2-6, with the D gene not confidently named. The CDR3 reads as follows: CASSLFLPGQDKTGANVLTF. The DNA sequence is TGCGCCAGCAGCTTGTTCCTGCCTGGCCAGGATAAAACTGGGGCCAACGTCCTGACTTTC.